This T cell receptor beta chain was identified in a study of shared clonotypes between healthy human individuals. Study context: Participating donors consisted of two women and a few men aged 18 to 49. Overall study results and limits: Shared clonotypes across all four donors exceeded non-shared ones in generation probability.

Naive CD8 cells lacked CD45RO, underwent positive selection for CCR7 and left out terminally differentiated effector memory CD45RA+ cells. A remark on this clone: Its target is unknown.

V dropped 4 bases and J dropped 0; count of bases not matched to a gene: 11. The CDR3 is 18 amino acids. Germline assignment: CDR1 SEHNR and CDR2 FQNEAQ (reference sequence). Here immunoSEQ multiplex PCR was the method, and the copy in TCRdb shows in-frame clones only, minus some. Among 700,000 to 950,000 clones listed, 96% were seen once. The J gene is TRBJ2-1, the V gene TRBV7-9, with TRBD2 identical over 8 bases. Sequencing was performed on naive CD8+ T cells sorted from blood. The source is a man aged 25-40 years in good health. The CDR3 reads CASSSIGTSGSSYNEQFF. The CDR3 DNA reads TGTGCCAGCAGCTCCATTGGCACTAGCGGAAGCTCCTACAATGAGCAGTTCTTC. Variable domain in full (rest from reference TRBV7-9 and TRBJ2-1): DTGVSQNPRHKITKRGQNVTFRCDPISEHNRLYWYRQTLGQGPEFLTYFQNEAQLEKSRLLSDRFSAERPKGSFSTLEIQRTEQGDSAMYLCASSSIGTSGSSYNEQFFGPGTRLTVL.